Shown below are 30 T cell receptor beta chains from a single sample sequenced in a study of cytomegalovirus exposure and HLA in healthy donors. Primers: 60 Vbeta forward and 13 Jbeta reverse. TCRdb keeps only in-frame clones here, not all; method: immunoSEQ multiplex PCR. This sample yields about 190,000 clones, of which roughly 80% are seen a single time; 2.5% to 3.5% belongs to the top ten. The sequenced sample was PBMCs. These TCRs come from a woman between 25 and 40 years old in good health and CMV-seropositive.

This chain joins TRBV7-2 and TRBJ2-1, with TRBD2 as a possible D gene (5 bases). V gave up 4 bases and J gave up 8 bases, with 9 bases separating them. Germline CDR1 reads SGHTA; CDR2 reads FQGNSA. The CDR3 is made up of 12 amino acids. The CDR3 DNA follows: TGTGCCAGCAGCTCCCAGAGGGATGAGCAGTTCTTC. Protein sequence: CASSSQRDEQFF.

J is TRBJ2-7 and V is TRBV11-2; maybe TRBD1 (6 bases). Germline V gene sequence: CDR1 SGHAT, CDR2 FQNNGV. CDR3 length: 14 amino acids. Trimming left V 5 bases short and J 5 bases short, with 16 bases between. The CDR3 sequence is CASSGKYRVHEQYF. The CDR3 region has the DNA TGTGCCAGCAGCGGGAAGTACAGGGTCCACGAGCAGTACTTC.

The chain is built from TRBV4-1 and TRBJ1-1; no clear D gene. CDR3 length: 17 residues. Germline lookup yields CDR1 MGHRA and CDR2 YSYEKL. V lost 0 bases, J lost 0 bases, and 14 bases lay in between. The CDR3: CASSQDLLGRVNTEAFF. The DNA of the CDR3 is TGCGCCAGCAGCCAAGATTTGTTGGGCAGAGTGAACACTGAAGCTTTCTTT.

The rearrangement joins TRBV9 to TRBJ1-4, with D perhaps TRBD1 (6 bases). The CDR3 is 17 residues long. CDR1 SGDLS and CDR2 YYNGEE come from the germline V gene. V was clipped by 0 bases and J by 3 bases, with 15 bases between them. This CDR3 reads CASSVEDSILPNEKLFF. CDR3 in DNA: TGTGCCAGCAGCGTAGAGGACAGCATCCTCCCTAATGAAAAACTGTTTTTT. The complete variable domain, with remaining parts taken from reference TRBV9 and TRBJ1-4, reads DSGVTQTPKHLITATGQRVTLRCSPRSGDLSVYWYQQSLDQGLQFLIQYYNGEERAKGNILERFSAQQFPDLHSELNLSSLELGDSALYFCASSVEDSILPNEKLFFGSGTQLSVL.

The chain uses TRBV15 and TRBJ2-2; D not resolved. The germline gives CDR1 LNHNV, CDR2 YYDKDF (reference sequence). The CDR3 extends over 14 amino acids. Trimming took 0 bases from V and 6 from J, leaving 8 bases between them. CDR3 sequence: CATSRDRMAGELFF. The CDR3 nucleotides are TGTGCCACCAGCAGAGACAGGATGGCCGGGGAGCTGTTTTTT.

The V call is TRBV28, the J call TRBJ2-1; D perhaps matches TRBD2 (6 bases). V lost 2 bases, J lost 15 bases, and 11 bases lay in between. This CDR3 spans 11 amino acids. Germline V CDR1 and CDR2: MDHEN, SYDVKM. The CDR3 DNA sequence: TGTGCCAGCAGTTTAGGGCGGGGACGGTTCTTC. Translation: CASSLGRGRFF.

The sample holds a few counts of this clone. V is TRBV5-1 and J is TRBJ2-5, with 11 positions matching TRBD2. Germline V gene data show CDR1 as SGHRS and CDR2 as YFSETQ. The V segment lost 0 bases and the J segment 2 bases; nucleotides outside the gene matches: 12. The CDR3 is made up of 19 amino acids. CDR3 bases: TGCGCCAGCAGCTTGGAGGGGCTACTAGCGGGAGAGGGACAAGAGACCCAGTACTTC. This encodes CASSLEGLLAGEGQETQYF. The variable domain in full, with the rest retrieved from reference TRBV5-1 and TRBJ2-5, is KAGVTQTPRYLIKTRGQQVTLSCSPISGHRSVSWYQQTPGQGLQFLFEYFSETQRNKGNFPGRFSGRQFSNSRSEMNVSTLELGDSALYLCASSLEGLLAGEGQETQYFGPGTRLLVL.

The chain combines TRBV29-1 with TRBJ2-1; D may be TRBD2 (6 bases). The CDR3 loop spans 14 amino acids. Germline loops: CDR1 SQVTM, CDR2 ANQGSEA. The germline V and J ends were trimmed by 3 bases and 4 bases, with 13 bases remaining between them. CDR3 protein: CSVDRGGLYNEQFF. CDR3 sequence (DNA): TGCAGCGTTGATAGGGGCGGACTATACAATGAGCAGTTCTTC.

The gene calls are TRBV7-9 and TRBJ2-6, with D possibly matching TRBD2 (6 bases). The ends were cut back, 5 bases at V and 3 bases at J, with 14 bases in the middle. CDR1 is SEHNR and CDR2 is FQNEAQ in the germline V gene (reference sequence). The CDR3 has 16 residues. DNA for the CDR3: TGTGCCAGCAGCGCCCCGTCGGGAGTTGGGGCCAACGTCCTGACTTTC. It is translated as CASSAPSGVGANVLTF.

This clone was counted only a few times. This sequence joins TRBV7-2 and TRBJ2-7; a weak D match, TRBD2 (5 bases). This CDR3 is built from 13 residues. Germline-derived CDR1 and CDR2 are SGHTA and FQGNSA. V lost 1 base to trimming and J lost 7 bases, with 11 bases between them. In nucleotides, the CDR3 is TGTGCCAGCAGCTTAGTCTCCCCGGGAGAGCAGTACTTC. It translates to CASSLVSPGEQYF.

This clone has a handful of counts. The chain joins TRBV19 to TRBJ2-1; the match to TRBD2 covers 7 bases. J lost 7 bases, V lost 3 bases, and 6 bases had no gene match. The CDR3 has 14 amino acids. Looked up from germline, CDR1 is LNHDA and CDR2 is SQIVND (reference sequence). CDR3 amino acids: CASSIWEGPNEQFF. CDR3 bases: TGTGCCAGTAGTATTTGGGAGGGCCCGAATGAGCAGTTCTTC.

V gene TRBV6-6 combines with J gene TRBJ2-7, with D possibly being TRBD2 (6 bases). V was trimmed by 8 bases and J by 0 bases, leaving 14 bases between them. CDR3 size: 14 residues. CDR1 is MNHNY, CDR2 SVGAGI, per germline (reference sequence). CDR3 sequence (DNA): TGTGCCAGCGAAGCGGGTCCCTACTCCTACGAGCAGTACTTC. Translating gives CASEAGPYSYEQYF.

This clone came up once. CDR3 loop: CASSKASIAYEQYF. In nucleotides, the CDR3 is TGTGCCAGCAGTAAAGCCTCTATAGCCTACGAGCAGTACTTC. The J gene is TRBJ2-7, the V gene TRBV27; no reliable D call. This CDR3 is 14 amino acids long. Per the germline V gene, CDR1 is MNHEY and CDR2 is SMNVEV (reference sequence). V lost 5 bases to trimming and J lost 2 bases, with 13 bases between them.

The chain carries TRBV28 and TRBJ1-5, with D tentatively TRBD1 (5 bases). Trimming removed 2 bases at V and 7 bases at J, with 9 bases between. Looked up from germline, CDR1 is MDHEN and CDR2 is SYDVKM. This CDR3 spans 13 amino acids. The CDR3 sequence is CASSLMGRQPQHF. DNA for the CDR3: TGTGCCAGCAGTTTAATGGGGCGACAGCCCCAGCATTTT.

V and J are TRBV27 and TRBJ2-5; 13 bases are shared with TRBD2. The better agreement between TRBJ2-7 and the DNA end casts doubt on the J call. Germline V gene data show CDR1 as MNHEY and CDR2 as SMNVEV (reference sequence). The CDR3 is made up of 15 amino acids. The CDR3 is CASRELAGGPHEQYF. The CDR3 nucleotides are TGTGCCAGCAGAGAACTAGCGGGAGGGCCCCACGAGCAGTACTTC.

This chain joins TRBV6-5 and TRBJ2-3, with unresolved D. The germline V and J ends were trimmed by 3 bases and 0 bases, with 13 bases remaining between them. The CDR3 consists of 16 residues. CDR1 is MNHEY, CDR2 SVGAGI, per germline. The CDR3 DNA sequence: TGTGCCAGCAGTTATTATGCGGTGTCTAGCACAGATACGCAGTATTTT. This gives the protein CASSYYAVSSTDTQYF.

V is TRBV28 and J is TRBJ1-2; D gene ambiguous. Between the trimmed V and J ends, which lost 3 bases and 6 bases, there was a span of 14 bases. CDR1 MDHEN and CDR2 SYDVKM come from the germline V gene. CDR3 size: 14 residues. CDR3 sequence: CASSLAPGINGYTF. The CDR3, as DNA: TGTGCCAGCAGTTTGGCTCCGGGAATAAATGGCTACACCTTC.

The rearrangement uses TRBV27 and TRBJ1-2; 9 positions match TRBD1. The V and J ends lost 6 bases and 5 bases, in that order; junction bases with no gene match: 7. This CDR3 region has 14 residues. Germline CDR1 and CDR2: MNHEY and SMNVEV (reference sequence). CDR3: CASRLTGGAYGYTF. The CDR3 DNA sequence: TGTGCCAGCAGGCTGACAGGGGGAGCATATGGCTACACCTTC.

This rearrangement joins TRBV27 to TRBJ1-1; D might be TRBD1 (5 bases). The ends were cut back, 8 bases at V and 3 bases at J, with 10 bases in the middle. Germline assignment: CDR1 MNHEY and CDR2 SMNVEV (reference sequence). The CDR3 extends over 12 amino acids. Here the CDR3 DNA reads TGTGCCAGCCAATCGGGGGACACTGAAGCTTTCTTT. Protein product: CASQSGDTEAFF.

This sequence joins TRBV5-5 and TRBJ1-1, with 7 positions matching TRBD1. This CDR3 is 15 amino acids long. Germline CDR1 is SGHKS and CDR2 is YYEKEE (reference sequence). V shed 5 bases, J shed 3 bases, and the junction held 10 bases outside the gene matches. CDR3 nucleotides: TGTGCCAGCAGTCGTGGGACAGCCCAATACACTGAAGCTTTCTTT. Residues: CASSRGTAQYTEAFF.

This clone was counted between two and nine times. The chain couples TRBV5-1 to TRBJ2-2, with D possibly TRBD1 on 6 matching bases. V lost 6 bases to trimming and J lost 5 bases, with 20 bases between them. Germline lookup yields CDR1 SGHRS and CDR2 YFSETQ. This CDR3 contains 16 residues. Written as DNA, the CDR3 is TGCGCCAGCACACAACGGGACATAGGATGGACCGGGGAGCTGTTTTTT. Translation: CASTQRDIGWTGELFF.

The chain uses TRBV27 and TRBJ1-5, with D perhaps matching TRBD1 (6 bases). The CDR3 totals 14 residues. Trimming shortened V by 7 bases and J by 1 base, and 11 bases separated the two germline ends. The V gene's germline CDR1 is MNHEY and CDR2 SMNVEV (reference sequence). In DNA, the CDR3 is TGTGCCAGCACCACACAGGGAAGCAATCAGCCCCAGCATTTT. Its protein is CASTTQGSNQPQHF.

The chain uses TRBV5-5 and TRBJ2-7; tentative D call: TRBD1 (5 bases). The CDR3 extends over 12 amino acids. V lost 4 bases and J lost 6, with 11 bases in between. Germline V CDR1 and CDR2: SGHKS, YYEKEE (reference sequence). In DNA form, the CDR3 reads TGTGCCAGCAGCCAGGGCTTAGGCGAGCAGTACTTC. This sequence encodes CASSQGLGEQYF.

The rearrangement links TRBV7-9 to TRBJ2-3, with D unclear. Trimming shortened V by 2 bases and J by 4 bases, and 4 bases separated the two germline ends. The CDR3 spans 12 residues. Germline CDR1 is SEHNR and CDR2 is FQNEAQ (reference sequence). In DNA, the CDR3 is TGTGCCAGCAGCTTAAGAGCAGATACGCAGTATTTT. Translating it yields CASSLRADTQYF.

The V and J genes are TRBV6-1 and TRBJ2-5; 11 bases fit TRBD1. CDR3 length: 14 residues. The germline gives CDR1 MNHNS, CDR2 SASEGT. V was pared by 4 bases and J by 5 bases, with 3 bases of the junction left unmatched. The CDR3 DNA reads TGTGCCAGCAGTGCGGACAGGGGGCTTGAGACCCAGTACTTC. Translating it yields CASSADRGLETQYF.

Concerning this clone itself: Without the conserved terminal phenylalanine or tryptophan, this CDR3 likely stems from a read error. It is unclear where the CDR3 begins or ends on the DNA, so no DNA is shown, and the CDR3 is as TCRdb lists it. The CDR3 region is CSAIETALVS. The V gene is TRBV20-1, the J gene TRBJ1-2; TRBD1, as called in the table, went unchecked against the DNA. The CDR3 is 10 amino acids in total, end residues counted. Germline CDR1 and CDR2: DFQATT and SNEGSKA (reference sequence).

CDR3 DNA: TGTGCCAGCAGGTCACCTAGGGGGTCTGGAGAGACCCAGTACTTC. It is translated as CASRSPRGSGETQYF. V is TRBV28 and J is TRBJ2-5; D may be TRBD1 (6 bases). Germline CDR1 and CDR2: MDHEN and SYDVKM. CDR3 length equals 15 residues. V lost 6 bases, J lost 4 bases, and 18 bases lay in between. Full variable domain (missing parts from reference TRBV28 and TRBJ2-5): DVKVTQSSRYLVKRTGEKVFLECVQDMDHENMFWYRQDPGLGLRLIYFSYDVKMKEKGDIPEGYSVSREKKERFSLILESASTNQTSMYLCASRSPRGSGETQYFGPGTRLLVL.

This clone was picked up one time. The chain links TRBV27 to TRBJ1-2; D gene ambiguous. The length of the CDR3 is 14 residues. V gave up 4 bases and J gave up 14 bases, with 23 bases separating them. Per germline, CDR1 MNHEY and CDR2 SMNVEV (reference sequence). The CDR3 region is CASSSPGESRGSTF. CDR3 nucleotides: TGTGCCAGCAGTTCCCCCGGGGAGTCCCGAGGGTCGACCTTC.

The chain uses TRBV6-1 and TRBJ1-3; D is ambiguous. The V gene lost 2 bases and the J gene lost 0 bases, with 8 bases spanning the gap. Germline V gene data show CDR1 as MNHNS and CDR2 as SASEGT. The CDR3 spans 15 residues. The CDR3, as DNA: TGTGCCAGCAGTGAACAGGCTACCTCTGGAAACACCATATATTTT. Its translation is CASSEQATSGNTIYF.

This clone was detected a few times. V is TRBV5-8 and J is TRBJ2-7; D perhaps matches TRBD1 (6 bases). V was pared by 0 bases and J by 1 base, with 14 bases between. The germline CDR1 and CDR2 sequences are SGHTS and YDEGEE. This CDR3 has 16 residues. CDR3 bases: TGTGCCAGCAGCTTGGCCGGACAGTTTGCGTCCTACGAGCAGTACTTC. Its translation: CASSLAGQFASYEQYF.